The 7 T cell receptor beta chains listed next were all sequenced from one sample in a study of blood T cell repertoires in COVID-19. The table came from immunoSEQ multiplex PCR; TCRdb's copy has only in-frame clones and leaves some out. This table has fewer than 400,000 clones, nearly 90% appearing once. Sequenced material: PBMCs or T cells enriched from blood (not recorded which). The origin of the receptors is a young woman who had recovered from COVID-19.

V is TRBV3-1 (or the pseudogene TRBV3-2) and J is TRBJ1-4; a possible D gene is TRBD1 (6 bases). Trimming took 3 bases from V and 7 from J, leaving 21 bases between them. In germline, CDR1 is LGHDT, CDR2 YNNKEL (reference sequence). The CDR3 consists of 17 residues. The CDR3 protein is CASSQTGVPTGGEKLFF. CDR3 nucleotide sequence: TGTGCCAGCAGCCAGACCGGGGTCCCGACAGGAGGTGAAAAACTGTTTTTT.

The chain has TRBV10-1 and TRBJ2-7; D gene unclear. The CDR3 totals 13 residues. Germline V CDR1 and CDR2: WNHNN, SYGVQD (reference sequence). The V and J ends lost 6 bases and 0 bases respectively, with 9 bases between them. DNA of the CDR3: TGCGCCAGCAGAAAAACTGGCTCCTACGAGCAGTACTTC. It codes for CASRKTGSYEQYF.

This clone was picked up one time. The chain uses TRBV6-6 and TRBJ1-1, with D perhaps matching TRBD1 (5 bases). The CDR3 consists of 15 residues. CDR1 MNHNY and CDR2 SVGAGI come from the germline V gene (reference sequence). V was trimmed by 6 bases and J by 6 bases, leaving 20 bases between them. CDR3 in amino acids: CASSSTGGQISEAFF. CDR3 bases: TGTGCCAGCAGCTCTACGGGAGGACAAATATCTGAAGCTTTCTTT.

The chain joins TRBV30 to TRBJ1-3; D unresolved. Germline loops: CDR1 GTSNPN, CDR2 SVGIG (reference sequence). This CDR3 contains 12 residues. V was cut by 0 bases and J by 9 bases, with 9 bases left in between. As DNA, the CDR3 is TGTGCCTGGAGTGTACTTGCCGCCACCATATATTTT. Translation gives CAWSVLAATIYF.

The J gene is TRBJ2-3, the V gene TRBV2, with 11 bases identical to TRBD2. From germline, CDR1 is SNHLY and CDR2 FYNNEI. V lost 10 bases, J lost 0 bases, and 12 bases stayed unmatched. The CDR3 runs to 17 residues. In DNA form, the CDR3 reads TGTGCCATCATGGGGACTAGCGGCCCATCCAGCACAGATACGCAGTATTTT. This gives the protein CAIMGTSGPSSTDTQYF.

The rearrangement links TRBV6-5 to TRBJ1-1; no reliable D call. Germline V lookup: CDR1 MNHEY, CDR2 SVGAGI. Trimming took off 4 bases at V and 11 bases at J, with 14 bases between the two ends. This CDR3 has 12 amino acids. The CDR3 region has the DNA TGTGCCAGCAGTTTTTCCTCGGGTGGGGCTTTCTTT. This translates into CASSFSSGGAFF.

This CDR3 reads CASSQDPDSYSGNTIYF. CDR3 sequence (DNA): TGTGCCAGCAGCCAAGATCCTGACAGCTACTCTGGAAACACCATATATTTT. This rearrangement joins TRBV3-1 (or the pseudogene TRBV3-2) to TRBJ1-3; the D gene is possibly TRBD1 (5 bases). The CDR3 is 17 amino acids. V lost 0 bases, J lost 0 bases, and 12 bases lay in between. Germline CDR1 is LGHDT and CDR2 is YNNKEL (reference sequence).